A selection of T cell receptor beta chains follows, all from one sample in a study of cytomegalovirus exposure and HLA in healthy donors. The data were produced by immunoSEQ multiplex PCR, yet TCRdb's version contains in-frame clones alone and is incomplete. The sample includes about 140,000 clones, roughly 80% of them seen just once. Sequenced material: PBMCs. The source is a man aged 35 to 55 in good health and CMV-seronegative. Both conserved end residues are part of each CDR3. The order of the fields is D gene, V gene, clone size, J gene, CDR3 DNA, CDR3 protein. A D gene is named only where the DNA matches it firmly. The size entry is marked missing in some rows and otherwise reads once, few, many or a size class.

>TRBD1|TRBV7-2|NA|TRBJ2-7
TGTGCCAGCAGCCGGACCGGACCGGGACAGGGGGCATACGAGCAGTACTTC
CASSRTGPGQGAYEQYF
>TRBD2|TRBV5-5|NA|TRBJ2-3
TGTGCCAGCAGCAGGGGGACTAGCGGTACAGATACGCAGTATTTT
CASSRGTSGTDTQYF
>TRBD1|TRBV29-1|NA|TRBJ1-1
TGCAGCGCGGACAGGGGCACTGAAGCTTTCTTT
CSADRGTEAFF
>TRBD2|TRBV15|NA|TRBJ2-1
TGTGCCACCAGCTCCAGCGGGAGTGGCTACAATGAGCAGTTCTTC
CATSSSGSGYNEQFF
>NA|TRBV19|NA|TRBJ1-5
TGTGCCAGTAGTATCGGGGGTAGTCAGCCCCAGCATTTT
CASSIGGSQPQHF
>NA|TRBV6-5|NA|TRBJ2-6
TGTGCCGTTGTGGGCCGCTCTGGGGCCAACGTCCTGACTTTC
CAVVGRSGANVLTF
>NA|TRBV7-2|few|TRBJ2-4
TGTGCCAGCAGCTCAGAAAACATTCAGTACTTC
CASSSENIQYF
>TRBD1|TRBV7-7|NA|TRBJ2-1
TGTGCCAGCAGCACCGGGACAGGGCTAGAGCAGTTCTTC
CASSTGTGLEQFF
>TRBD1|TRBV7-6|NA|TRBJ1-5
TGTGCCAGCAGCTTAACCACCGGGACAGGGCGGAATCAGCCCCAGCATTTT
CASSLTTGTGRNQPQHF
>TRBD1|TRBV13|NA|TRBJ2-7
TGTGCCAGCAGCGCGGCCGGGACAGACACCTACGAGCAGTACTTC
CASSAAGTDTYEQYF
>NA|TRBV4-3|NA|TRBJ1-6
TGCGCCAGCAGCCAAGATAACCAGGGTGGCCGCTCACCCCTCCACTTT
CASSQDNQGGRSPLHF
>NA|TRBV6-1|NA|TRBJ2-7
TGTGCCAGCAGTCTACTGAAAGGGGATGACGAGCAGTACTTC
CASSLLKGDDEQYF
>NA|TRBV9|NA|TRBJ2-3
TGTGCCAGCAGCGCTTCTAGCCCGGGAGATACGCAGTATTTT
CASSASSPGDTQYF
>NA|TRBV25-1|NA|TRBJ2-1
TGTGCCAGCAGTCCACCCCCGGGGGGCGGGGCTCGGGACACTGAGCAGTTCTTC
CASSPPPGGGARDTEQFF
>NA|TRBV7-2|NA|TRBJ2-7
TGTGCCAGCAGCTTAGGCCCCGATTCGTATAGGTACTTC
CASSLGPDSYRYF
>NA|TRBV10-3|NA|TRBJ2-1
TGTGCCATCAGTGACCCGATCCGGGGCTCCTACAATGAGCAGTTCTTC
CAISDPIRGSYNEQFF
>NA|TRBV6-6|NA|TRBJ1-5
TGTGCCAGCAGTTGGACAGAGCCCAATCAGCCCCAGCATTTT
CASSWTEPNQPQHF
>TRBD2|TRBV6-4|NA|TRBJ2-3
TGTGCCAGCAGTGACTCTAGCGGGAGCGGAGATACGCAGTATTTT
CASSDSSGSGDTQYF
>TRBD2|TRBV5-1|NA|TRBJ2-3
TGCGCCAGCAGCTGGGGAGGGTCTAGCACAGATACGCAGTATTTT
CASSWGGSSTDTQYF
>TRBD2|TRBV9|NA|TRBJ2-5
TGTGCCAGCAGCGTTACAGGACTAGTGCTTGGGTACCAAGAGACCCAGTACTTC
CASSVTGLVLGYQETQYF
>NA|TRBV19|NA|TRBJ1-4
TGTGCCAGCACCGGAGGGGAAAAACTGTTTTTT
CASTGGEKLFF
>NA|TRBV29-1|NA|TRBJ1-1
TGCAGCGTTGGTGACGGGTTCACTGAAGCTTTCTTT
CSVGDGFTEAFF
>NA|TRBV4-3|once|TRBJ1-6
TGCGCCAGCAGCCAAGGGGCAGGGATCTCCTATAATTCACCCCTCCACTTT
CASSQGAGISYNSPLHF
>TRBD1|TRBV7-6|NA|TRBJ1-1
TGTGCCAGCAGCTTAGGAGGACAGGGTTGGGGCACTGAAGCTTTCTTT
CASSLGGQGWGTEAFF
>NA|TRBV6-1|few|TRBJ1-2
TGTGCCAGCAGTGAAATCCCGAACAGGGTGAGGAGCTATGGCTACACCTTC
CASSEIPNRVRSYGYTF
>TRBD1|TRBV11-2|NA|TRBJ1-5
TGTGCCAGCAGCGACAGGGGGCTTGATCAGCCCCAGCATTTT
CASSDRGLDQPQHF
>NA|TRBV4-3|few|TRBJ2-6
TGCGCCAGCAGCCAAGAGGACTCAGGGGCCTCTGGGGCCAACGTCCTGACTTTC
CASSQEDSGASGANVLTF
>NA|TRBV21-1|once|TRBJ2-2
TGTGCCAGCAGCAAAGTAACAGCCGGGGACAGGAGGAACACCGGGGAGCTGTTTTTT
CASSKVTAGDRRNTGELFF
>TRBD1|TRBV5-1|NA|TRBJ2-7
TGCGCCAGCAGCTTGGTGGTCGCCCGGGACAGCGACGACTACGAGCAGTACTTC
CASSLVVARDSDDYEQYF
>TRBD1|TRBV5-4|NA|TRBJ1-2
TGTGCCAGCAGCTCCGGTGGGACAGGGGGGGTTTATGGCTACACCTTC
CASSSGGTGGVYGYTF
>NA|TRBV25-1|NA|TRBJ1-6
TGTGCCAGCAGTTCCCGGCACGACAGTCTGCGGAATTCACCCCTCCACTTT
CASSSRHDSLRNSPLHF
>NA|TRBV7-3|NA|TRBJ1-1
TGTGCCAGCAGCTCTTCGGCGGGGGGTGCCACTGAAGCTTTCTTT
CASSSSAGGATEAFF
>TRBD1|TRBV27|NA|TRBJ2-7
TGTGCCAGCAGTTTAATGGGACAGGGGGCGGGCTACGAGCAGTACTTC
CASSLMGQGAGYEQYF
>TRBD2|TRBV7-2|NA|TRBJ2-7
TGTGCCAGCAGCTTAGAGCGGGGTCTCACCTACGAGCAGTACTTC
CASSLERGLTYEQYF
>NA|TRBV19|NA|TRBJ2-5
TGTGCCAGTAGTATAGATCGACAGAGGGAGACCCAGTACTTC
CASSIDRQRETQYF
>TRBD2|TRBV29-1|NA|TRBJ2-5
TGCAGCGTGAGAGCGGGAGGGGGGGAGACCCAGTACTTC
CSVRAGGGETQYF
>NA|TRBV5-6|NA|TRBJ1-4
TGTGCCAGCAGCTTGTATAGCGCTGGGACTAATGAAAAACTGTTTTTT
CASSLYSAGTNEKLFF
>NA|TRBV27|NA|TRBJ1-2
TGTGCCAGCAGTATCCAGGGTAAAGTCCCCTATGGCTACACCTTC
CASSIQGKVPYGYTF
>TRBD1|TRBV9|NA|TRBJ2-7
TGTGCCAGCAGCGTAGCGGACAGGGGGTCCTACGAGCAGTACTTC
CASSVADRGSYEQYF
>TRBD2|TRBV4-1|NA|TRBJ2-1
TGCGCCAGCACCCAAAGCGGGAACTCCTACAATGAGCAGTTCTTC
CASTQSGNSYNEQFF
>NA|TRBV6-1|NA|TRBJ1-5
TGTGCCAGCAGTGGACAGGCCGCTGGGCAGCCCCAGCATTTT
CASSGQAAGQPQHF
>TRBD2|TRBV27|NA|TRBJ2-7
TGTGCCAGCAGTTTCGACAGGGTCGGGACTAGCGGCTACGAGCAGTACTTC
CASSFDRVGTSGYEQYF
>TRBD2|TRBV11-2|NA|TRBJ2-5
TGTGCCAGCAGCTACGGACTAGCGGGAGGGCCACAAGAGACCCAGTACTTC
CASSYGLAGGPQETQYF
>NA|TRBV4-3|NA|TRBJ2-7
TGCGCCAGCAGCCGCCAGAGTCCAGGGCCCAGCCCCTACGAGCAGTACTTC
CASSRQSPGPSPYEQYF
>NA|TRBV13|NA|TRBJ1-1
TGTGCCAGCAGCTTACAGGGGATGAACACTGAAGCTTTCTTT
CASSLQGMNTEAFF
>NA|TRBV5-1|NA|TRBJ2-2
TGCGCCAGCAGCTTGGGTGAGGTGAGACCGACCGGGGAGCTGTTTTTT
CASSLGEVRPTGELFF
>NA|TRBV7-2|NA|TRBJ1-1
TGTGCCAGCAGCCCTAGAGTGAACACTGAAGCTTTCTTT
CASSPRVNTEAFF
>TRBD2|TRBV4-1|few|TRBJ2-7
TGCGCCAGCAGCCAAGGGGCTAGCGGGAGAGCGGGCGAGCAGTACTTC
CASSQGASGRAGEQYF
>TRBD2|TRBV11-3|NA|TRBJ2-2
TGTGCCAGCAGCCCTAGCGGGAGGGCCAACACCGGGGAGCTGTTTTTT
CASSPSGRANTGELFF
>TRBD1|TRBV7-9|NA|TRBJ2-7
TGTGCCAGCAGCCCCCGACAGGGGGAAAGGGTCTACGAGCAGTACTTC
CASSPRQGERVYEQYF
>TRBD1|TRBV7-9|NA|TRBJ1-2
TGTGCCAGCAGCTTAGGTACAGGGGCCTATGGCTACACCTTC
CASSLGTGAYGYTF
>TRBD1|TRBV5-6|NA|TRBJ1-1
TGTGCCAGCAGCTTGGCGGACAGGCCGCACACTGAAGCTTTCTTT
CASSLADRPHTEAFF
>TRBD2|TRBV13|NA|TRBJ2-7
TGTGCCAGCAGCTTAGAACTAGCGGGACACGAGCAGTACTTC
CASSLELAGHEQYF
>TRBD1|TRBV11-3|NA|TRBJ2-2
TGTGCCAGCAGCTCCCGACAGGGGGCCGGGGAGCTGTTTTTT
CASSSRQGAGELFF